One sample yielded the 9 T cell receptor beta chains listed below, sequenced in a study of blood T cell repertoires in COVID-19. Profiling relied on immunoSEQ multiplex PCR, and the TCRdb table lists in-frame clones only, not all of them. This repertoire shows some 460,000 clones, roughly 85% found once; its top ten account for roughly 1.8%. What was sequenced was PBMCs or T cells enriched from blood (not recorded which). These TCRs come from a woman aged 18-29 years with acute COVID-19.

The chain recombines TRBV7-9 with TRBJ2-1; 8 nucleotides match TRBD2. V gave up 5 bases and J gave up 8 bases; unmatched junction bases: 8. From germline, CDR1 is SEHNR and CDR2 FQNEAQ (reference sequence). The CDR3 runs to 14 residues. The CDR3 loop is CASSMGLGSYEQFF. The CDR3 nucleotides are TGTGCCAGCAGCATGGGACTAGGCAGTTATGAGCAGTTCTTC.

The gene calls are TRBV19 and TRBJ1-5; D may be TRBD1 (5 bases). The CDR3 runs to 15 residues. Germline V gene data show CDR1 as LNHDA and CDR2 as SQIVND (reference sequence). V was trimmed by 1 base and J by 6 bases, leaving 13 bases between them. The CDR3 nucleotides are TGTGCCAGTAGTATAGGTCAGGGTGGGTTTCAGCCCCAGCATTTT. The encoded protein is CASSIGQGGFQPQHF.

This clone was seen just once. The J gene is TRBJ1-5, the V gene TRBV19; perhaps TRBD1 as D (5 bases). CDR1 and CDR2 from the germline V gene are LNHDA and SQIVND (reference sequence). The CDR3 runs 14 residues. Between the trimmed V and J ends, which lost 4 bases and 4 bases, there was a span of 11 bases. The CDR3 protein is CASSRGTANQPQHF. The CDR3 bases are TGTGCCAGTAGTAGGGGGACTGCGAATCAGCCCCAGCATTTT. Variable domain in full (rest from reference TRBV19 and TRBJ1-5): DGGITQSPKYLFRKEGQNVTLSCEQNLNHDAMYWYRQDPGQGLRLIYYSQIVNDFQKGDIAEGYSVSREKKESFPLTVTSAQKNPTAFYLCASSRGTANQPQHFGDGTRLSIL.

Only one count was recorded for this clone. V gene TRBV12-5 combines with J gene TRBJ1-4; a possible D gene is TRBD1 (5 bases). CDR3 length equals 14 residues. Germline CDR1 is LGHNT and CDR2 is FRNRAP. V gave up 3 bases and J gave up 7 bases, with 12 bases separating them. The CDR3 DNA sequence: TGTGCTAGTGGTTTTAACCAGGGAAGTGAAAAACTGTTTTTT. Translation: CASGFNQGSEKLFF.

This clone was detected once. The V call is TRBV3-1 (or the pseudogene TRBV3-2), the J call TRBJ1-2, with TRBD1 as a possible D gene (6 bases). CDR3 size: 15 residues. The V end was cut by 1 base, the J end by 0 bases, with 9 bases between. CDR1 and CDR2 from the germline V gene are LGHDT and YNNKEL (reference sequence). The CDR3 sequence: CASSQAGAANYGYTF. The CDR3 DNA reads TGTGCCAGCAGCCAAGCAGGGGCGGCTAACTATGGCTACACCTTC.

Comment on this clone: A junction boundary mismatches the germline segment, possibly from a read error. The CDR3, as DNA: TGCGCCAGCAGCAAAGACAGGGGGGTCACCGGGGAGCTGTTTTTT. Its protein is CASSKDRGVTGELFF. The chain recombines TRBV4-1 with TRBJ2-2; 9 bases are a match to TRBD1. CDR3 length: 15 amino acids. Germline CDR1 and CDR2: MGHRA and YSYEKL.

This clone was seen just once. The V and J genes are TRBV28 and TRBJ2-7, with 15 bases lining up with TRBD2. V was pared by 5 bases and J by 0 bases, with 14 bases of the junction left unmatched. CDR1 and CDR2 (germline): MDHEN, SYDVKM. The CDR3 contains 20 residues. For the CDR3, the DNA is TGTGCCAGCAGTCTGCCGCCTTGGGGGACTAGCGGGGGGAGCTCCTACGAGCAGTACTTC. It yields the protein CASSLPPWGTSGGSSYEQYF.

DNA for the CDR3: TGTGCCAGCAGCCCTGGCAGGGGGTGGGGTGAAAAACTGTTTTTT. Encoded protein: CASSPGRGWGEKLFF. This chain uses TRBV7-2 with TRBJ1-4; 7 bases are a match to TRBD1. Germline assignment: CDR1 SGHTA and CDR2 FQGNSA. Trimming cost V 5 bases and J 7 bases; bases outside gene matches: 10. CDR3 length: 15 residues.

The CDR3 sequence is CASSSEFRGNYGYTF. Written as DNA, the CDR3 is TGTGCCAGTAGTAGTGAATTTAGAGGGAACTATGGCTACACCTTC. The chain links TRBV19 to TRBJ1-2; no definite D call. The CDR3 is made up of 15 amino acids. V lost 4 bases to trimming and J lost 2 bases, with 14 bases between them. Germline V gives CDR1 LNHDA, CDR2 SQIVND (reference sequence).